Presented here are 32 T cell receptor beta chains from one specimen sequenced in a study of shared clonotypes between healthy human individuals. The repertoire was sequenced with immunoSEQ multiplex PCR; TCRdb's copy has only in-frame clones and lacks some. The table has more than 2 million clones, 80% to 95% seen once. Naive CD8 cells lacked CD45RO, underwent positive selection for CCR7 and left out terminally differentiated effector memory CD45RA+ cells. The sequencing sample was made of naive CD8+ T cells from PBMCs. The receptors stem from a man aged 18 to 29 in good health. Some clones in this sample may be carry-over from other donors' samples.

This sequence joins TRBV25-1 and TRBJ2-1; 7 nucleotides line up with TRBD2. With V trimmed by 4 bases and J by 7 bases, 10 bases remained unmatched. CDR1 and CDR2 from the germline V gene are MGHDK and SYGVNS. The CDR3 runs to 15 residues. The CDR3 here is CASSAIGLVSNEQFF. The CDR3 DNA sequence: TGTGCCAGCAGTGCCATAGGACTAGTGTCGAATGAGCAGTTCTTC.

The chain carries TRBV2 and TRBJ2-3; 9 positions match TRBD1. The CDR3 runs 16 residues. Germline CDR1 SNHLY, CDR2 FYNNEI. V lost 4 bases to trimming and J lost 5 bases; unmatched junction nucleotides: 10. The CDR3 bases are TGTGCCAGCAGTGCCTGGACAGGGGAGAACCTAGATACGCAGTATTTT. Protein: CASSAWTGENLDTQYF.

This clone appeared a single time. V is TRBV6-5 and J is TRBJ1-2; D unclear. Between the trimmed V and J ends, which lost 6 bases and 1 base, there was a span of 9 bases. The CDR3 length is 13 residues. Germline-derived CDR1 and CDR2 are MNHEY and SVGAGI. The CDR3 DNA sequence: TGTGCCAGCAGACAGAACCGTAACTATGGCTACACCTTC. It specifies CASRQNRNYGYTF.

This chain's CDR3 is CASSLYYRDEQYF. In nucleotides, the CDR3 is TGTGCCAGCAGTTTATACTACCGGGACGAGCAGTACTTC. The J gene is TRBJ2-7, the V gene TRBV27; no firm D call. Germline CDR1 reads MNHEY; CDR2 reads SMNVEV (reference sequence). Between the trimmed V and J ends, which lost 1 base and 5 bases, there was a span of 9 bases. The CDR3 is 13 amino acids.

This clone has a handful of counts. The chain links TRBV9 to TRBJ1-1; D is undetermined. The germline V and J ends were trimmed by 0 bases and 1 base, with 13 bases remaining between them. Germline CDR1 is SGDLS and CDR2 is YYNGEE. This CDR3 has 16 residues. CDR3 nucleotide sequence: TGTGCCAGCAGCGTAGAATGGGAGATCCCGAACACTGAAGCTTTCTTT. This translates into CASSVEWEIPNTEAFF. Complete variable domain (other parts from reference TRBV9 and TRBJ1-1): DSGVTQTPKHLITATGQRVTLRCSPRSGDLSVYWYQQSLDQGLQFLIQYYNGEERAKGNILERFSAQQFPDLHSELNLSSLELGDSALYFCASSVEWEIPNTEAFFGQGTRLTVV.

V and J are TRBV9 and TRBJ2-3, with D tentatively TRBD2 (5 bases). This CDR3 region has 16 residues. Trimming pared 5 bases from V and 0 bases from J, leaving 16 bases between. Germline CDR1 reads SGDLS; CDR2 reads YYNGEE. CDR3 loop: CASSRLGGPSTDTQYF. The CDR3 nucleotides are TGTGCCAGCAGTAGGCTTGGCGGGCCGAGCACAGATACGCAGTATTTT.

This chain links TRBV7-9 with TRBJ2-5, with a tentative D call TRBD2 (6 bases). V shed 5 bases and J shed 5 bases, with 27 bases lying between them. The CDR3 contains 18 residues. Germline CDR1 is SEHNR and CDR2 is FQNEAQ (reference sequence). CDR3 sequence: CASSPRAGTHETRETQYF. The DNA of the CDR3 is TGTGCCAGCAGCCCCCGGGCGGGGACCCATGAGACGCGGGAGACCCAGTACTTC.

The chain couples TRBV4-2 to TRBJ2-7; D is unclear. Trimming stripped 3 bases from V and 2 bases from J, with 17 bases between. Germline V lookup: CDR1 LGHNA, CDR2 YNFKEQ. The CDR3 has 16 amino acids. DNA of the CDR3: TGTGCCAGCAGCCACCCGGGCCCTCAGAGCCCCTACGAGCAGTACTTC. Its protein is CASSHPGPQSPYEQYF.

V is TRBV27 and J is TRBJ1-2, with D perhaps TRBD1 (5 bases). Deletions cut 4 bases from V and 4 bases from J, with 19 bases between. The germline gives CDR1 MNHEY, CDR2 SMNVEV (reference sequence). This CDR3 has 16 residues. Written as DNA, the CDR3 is TGTGCCAGCAGTTCCCTTGTTGGGCAGGGAGGCTATGGCTACACCTTC. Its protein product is CASSSLVGQGGYGYTF.

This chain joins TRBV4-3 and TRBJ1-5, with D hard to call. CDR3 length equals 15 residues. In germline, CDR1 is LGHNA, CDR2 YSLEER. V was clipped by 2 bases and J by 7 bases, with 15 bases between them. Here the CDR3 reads CASSQILEASQPQHF. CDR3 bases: TGCGCCAGCAGCCAAATCCTGGAGGCCAGCCAGCCCCAGCATTTT.

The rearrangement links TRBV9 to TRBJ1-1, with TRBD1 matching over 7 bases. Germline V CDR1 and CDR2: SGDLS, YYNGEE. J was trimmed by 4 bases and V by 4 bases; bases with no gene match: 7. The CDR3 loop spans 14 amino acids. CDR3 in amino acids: CASSPTGMGTEAFF. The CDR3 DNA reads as TGTGCCAGCAGCCCGACAGGGATGGGCACTGAAGCTTTCTTT.

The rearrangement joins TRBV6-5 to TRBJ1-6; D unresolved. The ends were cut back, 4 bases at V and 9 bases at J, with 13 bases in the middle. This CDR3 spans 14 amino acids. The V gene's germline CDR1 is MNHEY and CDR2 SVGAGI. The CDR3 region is CASSLVRVGSPLHF. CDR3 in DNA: TGTGCCAGCAGTTTAGTGAGGGTGGGTTCACCCCTCCACTTT.

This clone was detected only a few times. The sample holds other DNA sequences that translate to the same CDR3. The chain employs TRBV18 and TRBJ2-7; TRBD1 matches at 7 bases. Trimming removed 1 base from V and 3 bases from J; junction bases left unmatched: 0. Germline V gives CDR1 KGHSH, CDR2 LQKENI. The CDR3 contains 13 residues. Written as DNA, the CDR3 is TGTGCCAGCTCACCACGGGACAGCTACGAGCAGTACTTC. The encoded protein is CASSPRDSYEQYF.

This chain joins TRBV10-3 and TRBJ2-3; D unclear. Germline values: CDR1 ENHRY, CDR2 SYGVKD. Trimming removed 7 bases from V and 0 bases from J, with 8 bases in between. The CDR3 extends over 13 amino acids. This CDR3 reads CAINRVSTDTQYF. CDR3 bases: TGTGCCATCAATCGGGTTAGCACAGATACGCAGTATTTT.

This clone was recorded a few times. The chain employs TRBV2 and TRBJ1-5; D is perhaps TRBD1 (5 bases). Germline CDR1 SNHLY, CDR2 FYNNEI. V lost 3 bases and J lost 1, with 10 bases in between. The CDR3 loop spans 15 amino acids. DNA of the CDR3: TGTGCCAGCAGTGAGAGGGGTCTGAGCAATCAGCCCCAGCATTTT. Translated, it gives CASSERGLSNQPQHF.

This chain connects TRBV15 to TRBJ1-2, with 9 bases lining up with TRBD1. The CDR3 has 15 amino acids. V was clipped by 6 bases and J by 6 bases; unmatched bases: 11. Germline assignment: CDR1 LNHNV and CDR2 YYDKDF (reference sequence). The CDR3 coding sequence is TGTGCCACCAGAGAAAAGACAGGGGGGTTCGATGGCTACACCTTC. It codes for CATREKTGGFDGYTF. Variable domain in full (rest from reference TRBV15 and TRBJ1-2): DAMVIQNPRYQVTQFGKPVTLSCSQTLNHNVMYWYQQKSSQAPKLLFHYYDKDFNNEADTPDNFQSRRPNTSFCFLDIRSPGLGDTAMYLCATREKTGGFDGYTFGSGTRLTVV.

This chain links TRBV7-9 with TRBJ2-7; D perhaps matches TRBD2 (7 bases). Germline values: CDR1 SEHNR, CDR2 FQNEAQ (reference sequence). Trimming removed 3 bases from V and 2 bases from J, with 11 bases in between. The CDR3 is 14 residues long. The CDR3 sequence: CASSFEGGAYEQYF. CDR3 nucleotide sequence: TGTGCCAGCAGCTTTGAAGGGGGGGCCTACGAGCAGTACTTC.

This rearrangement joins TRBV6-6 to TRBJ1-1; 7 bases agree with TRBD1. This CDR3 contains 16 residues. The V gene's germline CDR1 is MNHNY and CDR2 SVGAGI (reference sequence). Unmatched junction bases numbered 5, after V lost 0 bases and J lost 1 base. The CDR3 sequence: CASSYSNRGANTEAFF. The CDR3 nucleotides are TGTGCCAGCAGTTACTCGAACAGGGGAGCGAACACTGAAGCTTTCTTT.

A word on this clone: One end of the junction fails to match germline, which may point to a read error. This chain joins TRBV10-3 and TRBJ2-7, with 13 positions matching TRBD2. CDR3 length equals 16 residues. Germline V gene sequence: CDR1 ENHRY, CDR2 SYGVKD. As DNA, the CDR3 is TGTGCCATCGGAAACGGACTAGCGGGAGCGGTACGAACAGTGGACTTC. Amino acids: CAIGNGLAGAVRTVDF.

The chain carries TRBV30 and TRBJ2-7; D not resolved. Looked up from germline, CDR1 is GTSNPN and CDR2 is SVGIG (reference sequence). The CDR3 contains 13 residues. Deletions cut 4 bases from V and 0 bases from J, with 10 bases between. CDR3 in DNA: TGTGCCTGGACAACCTATAGCTCCTACGAGCAGTACTTC. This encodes CAWTTYSSYEQYF.

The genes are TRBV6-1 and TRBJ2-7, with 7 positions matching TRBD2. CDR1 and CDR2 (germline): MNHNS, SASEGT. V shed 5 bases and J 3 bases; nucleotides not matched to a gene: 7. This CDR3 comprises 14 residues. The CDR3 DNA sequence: TGTGCCAGCAGTCCCAAGCGCGGGGGCTACGAGCAGTACTTC. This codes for CASSPKRGGYEQYF.

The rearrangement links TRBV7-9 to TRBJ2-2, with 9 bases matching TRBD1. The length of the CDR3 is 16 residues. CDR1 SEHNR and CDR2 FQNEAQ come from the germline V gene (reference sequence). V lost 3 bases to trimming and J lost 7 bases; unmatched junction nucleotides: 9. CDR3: CASSFDRTGVNGELFF. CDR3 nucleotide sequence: TGTGCCAGCAGCTTTGATCGGACAGGGGTAAACGGGGAGCTGTTTTTT.

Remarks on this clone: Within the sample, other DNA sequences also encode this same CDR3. The CDR3 loop is CASSTRTGNTGELFF. In DNA form, the CDR3 reads TGTGCCAGCAGCACACGGACAGGGAACACCGGGGAGCTGTTTTTT. The chain couples TRBV9 to TRBJ2-2, with 7 nucleotides matching TRBD1. Germline CDR1 SGDLS, CDR2 YYNGEE. J lost 1 base, V lost 4 bases, and 4 bases had no gene match. The CDR3 is 15 residues long.

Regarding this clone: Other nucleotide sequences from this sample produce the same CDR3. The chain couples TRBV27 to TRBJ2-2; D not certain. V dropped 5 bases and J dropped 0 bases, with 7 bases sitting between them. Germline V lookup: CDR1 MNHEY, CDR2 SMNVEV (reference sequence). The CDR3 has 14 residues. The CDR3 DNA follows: TGTGCCAGCAGTCCTCGCACGAACACCGGGGAGCTGTTTTTT. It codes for CASSPRTNTGELFF.

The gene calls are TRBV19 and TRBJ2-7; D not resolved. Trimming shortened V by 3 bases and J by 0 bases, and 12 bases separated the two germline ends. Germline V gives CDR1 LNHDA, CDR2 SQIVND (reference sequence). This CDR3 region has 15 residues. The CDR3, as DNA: TGTGCCAGTAGTATGGGTATGAGGAGCTCCTACGAGCAGTACTTC. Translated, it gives CASSMGMRSSYEQYF.

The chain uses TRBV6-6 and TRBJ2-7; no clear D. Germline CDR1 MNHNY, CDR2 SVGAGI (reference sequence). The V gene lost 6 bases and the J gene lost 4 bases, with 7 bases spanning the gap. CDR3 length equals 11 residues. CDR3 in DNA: TGTGCCAGCAGGGCAGATTACGAGCAGTACTTC. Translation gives CASRADYEQYF.

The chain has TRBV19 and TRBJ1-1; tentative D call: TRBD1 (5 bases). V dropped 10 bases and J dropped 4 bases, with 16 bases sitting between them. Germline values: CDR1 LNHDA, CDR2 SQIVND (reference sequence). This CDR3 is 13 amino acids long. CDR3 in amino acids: CATTRGGGTEAFF. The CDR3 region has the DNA TGTGCCACCACACGGGGGGGAGGCACTGAAGCTTTCTTT. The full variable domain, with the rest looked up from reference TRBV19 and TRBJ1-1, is DGGITQSPKYLFRKEGQNVTLSCEQNLNHDAMYWYRQDPGQGLRLIYYSQIVNDFQKGDIAEGYSVSREKKESFPLTVTSAQKNPTAFYLCATTRGGGTEAFFGQGTRLTVV.

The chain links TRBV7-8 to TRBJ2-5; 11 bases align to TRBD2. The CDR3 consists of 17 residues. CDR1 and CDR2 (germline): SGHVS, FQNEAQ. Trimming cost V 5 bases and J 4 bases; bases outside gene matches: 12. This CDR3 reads CASSQKVAGGPRETQYF. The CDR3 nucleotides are TGTGCCAGCAGCCAAAAGGTAGCGGGAGGGCCGCGAGAGACCCAGTACTTC.

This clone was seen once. The CDR3 bases are TGTGCCAGCAGCGACCCCATCAGGGAAAGGGACCAAGAGACCCAGTACTTC. Its translation is CASSDPIRERDQETQYF. The chain has TRBV9 and TRBJ2-5; TRBD1 might be the D (5 bases). This CDR3 comprises 17 residues. The V and J ends lost 3 bases and 0 bases respectively, with 18 bases between them. The germline V gene has CDR1 SGDLS and CDR2 YYNGEE.

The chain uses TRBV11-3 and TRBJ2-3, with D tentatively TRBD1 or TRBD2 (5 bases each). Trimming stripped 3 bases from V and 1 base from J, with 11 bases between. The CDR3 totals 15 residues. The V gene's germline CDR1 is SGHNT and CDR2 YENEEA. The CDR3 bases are TGTGCCAGCAGCTTTCGGGGCAGGGGCACAGATACGCAGTATTTT. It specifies CASSFRGRGTDTQYF.

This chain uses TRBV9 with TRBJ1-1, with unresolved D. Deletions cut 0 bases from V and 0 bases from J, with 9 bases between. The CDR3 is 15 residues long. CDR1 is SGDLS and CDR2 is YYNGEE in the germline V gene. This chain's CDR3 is CASSVAGNMNTEAFF. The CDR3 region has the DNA TGTGCCAGCAGCGTAGCGGGGAACATGAACACTGAAGCTTTCTTT.

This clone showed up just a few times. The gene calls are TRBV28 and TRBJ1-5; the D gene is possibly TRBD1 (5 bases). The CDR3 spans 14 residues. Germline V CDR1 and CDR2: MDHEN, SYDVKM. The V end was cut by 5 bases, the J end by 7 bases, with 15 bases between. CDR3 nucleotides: TGTGCCAGCAGTCCCCGCAGGGTCGAGCAGCCCCAGCATTTT. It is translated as CASSPRRVEQPQHF. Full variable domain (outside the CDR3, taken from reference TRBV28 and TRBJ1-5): DVKVTQSSRYLVKRTGEKVFLECVQDMDHENMFWYRQDPGLGLRLIYFSYDVKMKEKGDIPEGYSVSREKKERFSLILESASTNQTSMYLCASSPRRVEQPQHFGDGTRLSIL.